These 22 T cell receptor beta chains originate from one sample sequenced in a study of T cells in Graves' hyperthyroidism and ophthalmopathy. It was RNA transcripts that yielded the amplified TCR beta CDR3 regions. First-round RT-PCR with HTBI primers amplified the TCR CDR3 region. Via MiXCR, TCRdb re-called the multiplex PCR reads, giving one row per CDR3 protein. The repertoire has under 750,000 distinct CDR3 sequences, roughly a sixth of them found once; the top ten carry 16%. Input material: blood. Receptor source: a woman aged 50 to 60 with Graves' hyperthyroidism that later progressed to Graves' ophthalmopathy.

On this clonotype: A much larger clone differs by one base, so this may be a read error. The chain carries TRBV12-3 or TRBV12-4 and TRBJ1-6, with unresolved D. The V and J ends lost 7 bases and 8 bases respectively, with 9 bases between them. The CDR3 has 12 residues. CDR3 amino acids: CASTVGDSPLHF. Here the CDR3 DNA reads TGTGCCAGCACGGTAGGAGATTCACCCCTCCACTTT.

This clonotype was found a few times. V gene TRBV27 combines with J gene TRBJ1-5, with D unresolved. V gave up 4 bases and J gave up 3 bases, with 4 bases separating them. This CDR3 has 12 amino acids. Germline-derived CDR1 and CDR2 are MNHEY and SMNVEV (reference sequence). The CDR3 DNA is TGTGCCAGCAGTTACTACAATCAGCCCCAGCATTTT. Encoded protein: CASSYYNQPQHF.

This clonotype has more than one count but fewer than ten. J is TRBJ1-3 and V is TRBV12-3 or TRBV12-4, with D possibly being TRBD1 (6 bases). The germline V and J ends were trimmed by 6 bases and 0 bases, with 9 bases remaining between them. The CDR3 has 14 residues. The chain's CDR3 is CASRRTASGNTIYF. The CDR3 nucleotides read TGTGCCAGCAGAAGGACAGCCTCTGGAAACACCATATATTTT.

This clonotype was recorded a few times. This sequence joins TRBV18 and TRBJ2-4, with D possibly being TRBD2 (6 bases). In germline, CDR1 is KGHSH, CDR2 LQKENI. V was clipped by 6 bases and J by 2 bases, with 20 bases between them. The CDR3 loop spans 17 amino acids. The CDR3 loop is CASSQAGGIPTKNIQYF. The CDR3, as DNA: TGTGCCAGCTCCCAGGCAGGCGGGATTCCTACCAAAAACATTCAGTACTTC.

The chain has TRBV5-1 and TRBJ2-7; the D gene could be TRBD1 or TRBD2 (7 bases each). The CDR3 sequence is 14 residues long. Germline CDR1 SGHRS, CDR2 YFSETQ. The V end was cut by 7 bases, the J end by 3 bases, with 17 bases between. The CDR3 region has the DNA TGCGCCAGCGGGGAGGGGGACAGCTACTACGAGCAGTACTTC. Protein: CASGEGDSYYEQYF.

J is TRBJ2-5 and V is TRBV24-1; 9 positions agree with TRBD2. The J segment lost 0 bases and the V segment lost 2 bases, leaving 3 bases of the junction unmatched. The germline V gene encodes CDR1 KGHDR and CDR2 SFDVKD. This CDR3 region has 16 residues. CDR3 nucleotide sequence: TGTGCCACCAGTGATTCTAGCGGGGATAACCAAGAGACCCAGTACTTC. Its translation: CATSDSSGDNQETQYF.

V gene TRBV6-1 combines with J gene TRBJ2-5; D unresolved. Germline CDR1 reads MNHNS; CDR2 reads SASEGT. V lost 8 bases and J lost 2, with 15 bases in between. The CDR3 sequence is 14 residues long. The CDR3 DNA is TGTGCCAGCGGATTCGGACGGCAGCAAGAGACCCAGTACTTC. Translation gives CASGFGRQQETQYF.

This clonotype was recorded many times. The CDR3 DNA is TGTGCCAGCAGCTCCATGACCCTCGGGGAGACCCAGTACTTC. Residues: CASSSMTLGETQYF. The chain is built from TRBV11-2 and TRBJ2-5; no clear D gene. The CDR3 runs 14 residues. Trimming cost V 4 bases and J 5 bases, with 14 bases left between them. CDR1 is SGHAT and CDR2 is FQNNGV in the germline V gene.

This clonotype was detected ten times or more. This sequence joins TRBV20-1 and TRBJ1-1; 10 nucleotides align to TRBD1. From germline, CDR1 is DFQATT and CDR2 SNEGSKA (reference sequence). CDR3 length: 14 residues. Trimming at V came to 5 bases and at J to 14 bases, leaving 17 bases not matched to a gene. The CDR3 region has the DNA TGCAGTGCTGCATCGTGGGGACAGGGGCGTTCTAGGTTCTTT. This gives the protein CSAASWGQGRSRFF.

This clonotype was detected ten times or more. The V and J genes are TRBV11-2 and TRBJ1-2; D remains ambiguous. Trimming removed 4 bases at V and 7 bases at J, with 16 bases between. CDR1 is SGHAT, CDR2 FQNNGV, per germline. This CDR3 has 14 residues. The CDR3 DNA follows: TGTGCCAGCAGCTCGCCGGAGGGCTTAGGTGGCTACACCTTC. This gives the protein CASSSPEGLGGYTF.

The chain is built from TRBV3-1 and TRBJ2-3; no reliable D call. Per the germline V gene, CDR1 is LGHDT and CDR2 is YNNKEL (reference sequence). Deletions cut 1 base from V and 5 bases from J, with 10 bases between. This CDR3 is 14 amino acids long. CDR3 coding DNA: TGTGCCAGCAGCCAAGCCCCGGCCATAGATACGCAGTATTTT. Its translation: CASSQAPAIDTQYF.

This clonotype was counted many times. One end of the junction does not line up with germline, which may come from a read error. The gene calls are TRBV5-1 and TRBJ1-4; D ambiguous. This CDR3 has 14 amino acids. Germline loops: CDR1 SGHRS, CDR2 YFSETQ. CDR3 nucleotide sequence: TGTGCCAGCAGTTTGGGTGCAACTAATGAAAAACTGTTTTTT. Translated: CASSLGATNEKLFF.

The rearrangement uses TRBV6-1 and TRBJ1-1; D is unresolved. Germline CDR1 MNHNS, CDR2 SASEGT. Trimming removed 6 bases at V and 2 bases at J, with 16 bases between. The CDR3 has 15 amino acids. Here the CDR3 DNA reads TGTGCCAGCAGCCTATCGGTGTCGGGAAACACTGAAGCTTTCTTT. The encoded protein is CASSLSVSGNTEAFF.

The rearrangement joins TRBV7-6 to TRBJ1-2; the D is unclear. The CDR3 spans 16 residues. The germline V gene encodes CDR1 SGHVS and CDR2 FNYEAQ. Between the trimmed V and J ends, which lost 0 bases and 3 bases, there was a span of 14 bases. CDR3 bases: TGTGCCAGCAGCTTAGCGTATACTCTATCGGACTATGGCTACACCTTC. This gives the protein CASSLAYTLSDYGYTF.

This clonotype appeared many times. The V and J genes are TRBV3-1 and TRBJ1-3; D ambiguous. V gave up 0 bases and J gave up 1 base, with 7 bases separating them. Germline CDR1 LGHDT, CDR2 YNNKEL (reference sequence). The CDR3 consists of 15 residues. The CDR3 reads CASSQDLGSGNTIYF. The CDR3 DNA sequence: TGTGCCAGCAGCCAAGATCTGGGGTCTGGAAACACCATATATTTT. Based on the CDR3 plus reference TRBV3-1 and TRBJ1-3, the full variable domain is DTAVSQTPKYLVTQMGNDKSIKCEQNLGHDTMYWYKQDSKKFLKIMFSYNNKELIINETVPNRFSPKSPDKAHLNLHINSLELGDSAVYFCASSQDLGSGNTIYFGEGSWLTVV.

This clonotype turned up a few times. The chain carries TRBV29-1 and TRBJ1-1; a possible D gene is TRBD1 (5 bases). V lost 3 bases and J lost 0, with 8 bases in between. The CDR3 spans 13 residues. Germline V lookup: CDR1 SQVTM, CDR2 ANQGSEA. The CDR3 loop is CSVDQDMNTEAFF. The CDR3 DNA follows: TGCAGCGTTGATCAGGACATGAACACTGAAGCTTTCTTT. Full variable domain (rest looked up from reference TRBV29-1 and TRBJ1-1): SAVISQKPSRDICQRGTSLTIQCQVDSQVTMMFWYRQQPGQSLTLIATANQGSEATYESGFVIDKFPISRPNLTFSTLTVSNMSPEDSSIYLCSVDQDMNTEAFFGQGTRLTVV.

The chain is built from TRBV29-1 and TRBJ1-1, with a tentative D call TRBD1 (6 bases). Trimming removed 6 bases from V and 5 bases from J, with 13 bases in between. Germline values: CDR1 SQVTM, CDR2 ANQGSEA. The CDR3 totals 12 residues. The CDR3 region has the DNA TGCAGCGTCCGGACAGAGAGAACTGAAGCTTTCTTT. It encodes CSVRTERTEAFF.

This clonotype has ten or more counts. The rearrangement links TRBV11-2 to TRBJ2-7, with D unclear. Germline CDR1 SGHAT, CDR2 FQNNGV. The CDR3 has 14 residues. V gave up 5 bases and J gave up 2 bases, with 13 bases separating them. This chain's CDR3 is CASSPSPEAYEQYF. The CDR3 nucleotides read TGTGCCAGCAGCCCTTCTCCAGAAGCCTACGAGCAGTACTTC.

This clonotype was seen repeatedly, ten times or more. The gene calls are TRBV18 and TRBJ1-2; TRBD1 might be the D (5 bases). The V and J ends lost 2 bases and 2 bases respectively, with 12 bases between them. Germline values: CDR1 KGHSH, CDR2 LQKENI. The CDR3 loop spans 15 amino acids. DNA of the CDR3: TGTGCCAGCTCACCAAGCAGCAGGGTGAACTATGGCTACACCTTC. Translating it yields CASSPSSRVNYGYTF.

This clonotype has more than one count but fewer than ten. This chain uses TRBV5-8 with TRBJ2-2; 8 bases are a match to TRBD1. This CDR3 is built from 16 residues. Germline V gene data show CDR1 as SGHTS and CDR2 as YDEGEE. The V segment lost 4 bases and the J segment 0 bases; nucleotides outside the gene matches: 5. CDR3 coding DNA: TGTGCCAGCAGCCGAGGACAGGGCGCGAACACCGGGGAGCTGTTTTTT. This encodes CASSRGQGANTGELFF.

This clonotype showed up many times. J is TRBJ1-1 and V is TRBV30, with 8 bases identical to TRBD1. This CDR3 contains 15 residues. Germline V gene sequence: CDR1 GTSNPN, CDR2 SVGIG (reference sequence). V dropped 1 base and J dropped 0; count of bases not matched to a gene: 4. The chain's CDR3 is CAWSGGQGVNTEAFF. The CDR3 coding sequence is TGTGCCTGGAGTGGCGGACAGGGCGTGAACACTGAAGCTTTCTTT.

The table lists this clonotype with a few counts. The chain uses TRBV20-1 and TRBJ1-2, with 10 bases that match TRBD1. Germline loops: CDR1 DFQATT, CDR2 SNEGSKA (reference sequence). The CDR3 is made up of 12 amino acids. The ends lost 7 bases at V and 5 bases at J; junction bases unmatched: 4. The CDR3 loop reads CSVGTGVYGYTF. For the CDR3, the DNA is TGCAGTGTTGGGACAGGGGTATATGGCTACACCTTC.